The table lists the clone carrying this T cell receptor (beta chain) with a count of one. Its antigen is as yet unknown. This sample was taken from a study of vaccination effects on CD4 cells after COVID-19. Some clones are missing from TCRdb's copy, which holds only in-frame ones; the method was immunoSEQ multiplex PCR. The sample yields fewer than 85,000 clones, around four fifths seen once. The CDR3 is made up of 13 amino acids. Germline V gene sequence: CDR1 SQVTM, CDR2 ANQGSEA. The ends were cut back, 4 bases at V and 5 bases at J, with 14 bases in the middle. Using viral peptide pools, the ViraFEST assay grew out antigen-specific CD4+ T cells prior to sequencing. Researchers isolated CD4+ T cells once roughly ten days of culture had elapsed. Participants got two doses of BNT162b2 or mRNA-1273 vaccine.

The chain uses TRBV29-1 and TRBJ1-1; no clear D. The clonotype originates from a human donor who received a COVID-19 vaccine. The sample here was CD4+ T cells from PBMCs cultured with HCoV-OC43 spike peptides, taken after COVID-19 vaccination. Stated subset: HCoV-OC43 spike overlapping peptide pool stimulation. CDR3 region: CSVAYTTGTEAFF. The CDR3, as DNA: TGCAGCGTTGCTTATACAACGGGGACTGAAGCTTTCTTT. The full variable domain, in which reference TRBV29-1 and TRBJ1-1 provide the parts outside the CDR3, is SAVISQKPSRDICQRGTSLTIQCQVDSQVTMMFWYRQQPGQSLTLIATANQGSEATYESGFVIDKFPISRPNLTFSTLTVSNMSPEDSSIYLCSVAYTTGTEAFFGQGTRLTVV.